This passage covers 22 T cell receptor beta chains from one sample sequenced in a study of T cell responses to AZD1222 COVID-19 vaccine. The data were produced by immunoSEQ multiplex PCR, yet TCRdb's version contains in-frame clones alone and is incomplete. The repertoire includes 100,000 to 120,000 clones, approximately 90% of them detected once, and 7.5% to 9% sits in the top ten. The material was peripheral blood, obtained on day 0 of AZD1222 vaccination. Source of these receptors: an adult in good health.

This clone showed up just once. This chain links TRBV7-2 with TRBJ2-3; D unclear. The CDR3 totals 13 residues. The germline V gene encodes CDR1 SGHTA and CDR2 FQGNSA. V lost 2 bases to trimming and J lost 5 bases, with 8 bases between them. The DNA for the CDR3 is TGTGCCAGCAGCTTAATCCCGCGAGATACGCAGTATTTT. Translation: CASSLIPRDTQYF.

The chain is built from TRBV30 and TRBJ2-7; D not resolved. V lost 1 base, J lost 4 bases, and 8 bases lay in between. This CDR3 is built from 12 residues. Looked up from germline, CDR1 is GTSNPN and CDR2 is SVGIG (reference sequence). CDR3 amino acids: CAWSANTYEQYF. As DNA, the CDR3 is TGTGCCTGGAGTGCCAACACGTACGAGCAGTACTTC.

The rearrangement uses TRBV5-1 and TRBJ2-1; 10 positions match TRBD2. From germline, CDR1 is SGHRS and CDR2 YFSETQ. The CDR3 is made up of 14 amino acids. V lost 4 bases and J lost 3; bases outside the gene matches: 1. As DNA, the CDR3 is TGCGCCAGCAGCGAGCGGGGGGGCTACAATGAGCAGTTCTTC. This sequence encodes CASSERGGYNEQFF.

This chain connects TRBV30 to TRBJ1-2; D is undetermined. V dropped 3 bases and J dropped 8 bases, with 16 bases sitting between them. Germline values: CDR1 GTSNPN, CDR2 SVGIG (reference sequence). This CDR3 contains 13 residues. The DNA for the CDR3 is TGTGCCTGGAGCGCCCTCGGGAAGAGGGGCTACACCTTC. Translated: CAWSALGKRGYTF.

The chain couples TRBV5-1 to TRBJ1-2; D gene ambiguous. The CDR3 has 13 amino acids. Germline V CDR1 and CDR2: SGHRS, YFSETQ. Trimming left V 4 bases short and J 8 bases short, with 15 bases between. The CDR3 nucleotides read TGCGCCAGCAGCCGAGGTCGCGGTTACGGCTACACCTTC. Translation: CASSRGRGYGYTF.

The rearrangement links TRBV11-3 to TRBJ2-7, with TRBD1 matching 7 bases. The V gene end was trimmed by 3 bases and the J gene end by 3 bases; junction bases not matched to a gene: 2. This CDR3 region has 13 residues. Germline V gene sequence: CDR1 SGHNT, CDR2 YENEEA. DNA for the CDR3: TGTGCCAGCAGCTTGGGACAGTTCTACGAGCAGTACTTC. Protein: CASSLGQFYEQYF.

V usage is TRBV7-6 and J usage is TRBJ2-3, with a tentative D call TRBD2 (5 bases). V was cut by 1 base and J by 2 bases, with 13 bases left in between. From germline, CDR1 is SGHVS and CDR2 FNYEAQ. The CDR3 is 16 residues long. The CDR3 sequence: CASSLVYAEATDTQYF. CDR3 nucleotide sequence: TGTGCCAGCAGCTTAGTGTACGCGGAGGCCACAGATACGCAGTATTTT.

The chain employs TRBV5-1 and TRBJ2-5; 7 bases fit TRBD2. With V trimmed by 0 bases and J by 2 bases, 4 bases remained unmatched. Germline CDR1 reads SGHRS; CDR2 reads YFSETQ. The CDR3 has 15 residues. CDR3 amino acids: CASSLAGRPQETQYF. Written as DNA, the CDR3 is TGCGCCAGCAGCTTGGCCGGGAGGCCACAAGAGACCCAGTACTTC.

The chain recombines TRBV24-1 with TRBJ1-2; the D gene is possibly TRBD1 (5 bases). Germline loops: CDR1 KGHDR, CDR2 SFDVKD. The CDR3 runs 15 residues. V was pared by 3 bases and J by 0 bases, with 10 bases between. The CDR3 reads CATSDAGLTNYGYTF. CDR3 sequence (DNA): TGTGCCACCAGTGATGCGGGGCTGACTAACTATGGCTACACCTTC.

The CDR3 DNA is TGTGCCAGCAGTTTATTGGCCAAGAACACTGAAGCTTTCTTT. Translated: CASSLLAKNTEAFF. This chain connects TRBV28 to TRBJ1-1, with unresolved D. CDR3 length equals 14 residues. The V end lost 1 base, the J end lost 1 base, and 7 bases lay between the germline ends. Germline V CDR1 and CDR2: MDHEN, SYDVKM.

CDR3 coding DNA: TGTGCCAGTAGATCGGACAGCCGACATAACTATGGCTACACCTTC. It translates to CASRSDSRHNYGYTF. This chain connects TRBV19 to TRBJ1-2; TRBD1 might be the D (6 bases). Deletions cut 6 bases from V and 1 base from J, with 15 bases between. Germline V gives CDR1 LNHDA, CDR2 SQIVND (reference sequence). This CDR3 contains 15 residues.

This sequence joins TRBV6-5 and TRBJ1-5; TRBD1 is a possible D gene (6 bases). Germline loops: CDR1 MNHEY, CDR2 SVGAGI. CDR3 length equals 14 residues. Trimming pared 7 bases from V and 6 bases from J, leaving 16 bases between. CDR3 DNA: TGTGCCAGCACATACCAGGGGTTAGTTCAGCCCCAGCATTTT. Its translation: CASTYQGLVQPQHF.

This clone has just one count. V usage is TRBV30 and J usage is TRBJ1-3; D gene ambiguous. Germline V gene sequence: CDR1 GTSNPN, CDR2 SVGIG (reference sequence). V lost 1 base, J lost 5 bases, and 15 bases lay in between. This CDR3 is built from 15 residues. CDR3 sequence (DNA): TGTGCCTGGAGTGCAGGTCTGTTAACCCGAAACACCATATATTTT. Translating gives CAWSAGLLTRNTIYF. Variable domain in full (rest from reference TRBV30 and TRBJ1-3): SQTIHQWPATLVQPVGSPLSLECTVEGTSNPNLYWYRQAAGRGLQLLFYSVGIGQISSEVPQNLSASRPQDRQFILSSKKLLLSDSGFYLCAWSAGLLTRNTIYFGEGSWLTVV.

The V call is TRBV2, the J call TRBJ1-1; TRBD1 matches 8 bases. Per the germline V gene, CDR1 is SNHLY and CDR2 is FYNNEI. Unmatched junction bases numbered 3, after V lost 6 bases and J lost 0 bases. The CDR3 totals 14 residues. CDR3 region: CASRAGQVNTEAFF. The CDR3, as DNA: TGTGCCAGCAGAGCGGGACAGGTGAACACTGAAGCTTTCTTT. Filled out from reference TRBV2 and TRBJ1-1, the complete variable domain reads EPEVTQTPSHQVTQMGQEVILRCVPISNHLYFYWYRQILGQKVEFLVSFYNNEISEKSEIFDDQFSVERPDGSNFTLKIRSTKLEDSAMYFCASRAGQVNTEAFFGQGTRLTVV.

The chain combines TRBV5-4 with TRBJ2-7; 15 nucleotides align to TRBD2. CDR3 length: 18 residues. Losses at the gene ends were 6 bases for V and 6 bases for J; bases not matched to a gene: 16. Looked up from germline, CDR1 is SGHNT and CDR2 is YYREEE (reference sequence). The CDR3 coding sequence is TGTGCCAGCACCCGGGGACTAGCGGGGGGCCTCGCTGGAGGCGAGCAGTACTTC. Translated, it gives CASTRGLAGGLAGGEQYF. The full variable domain, its missing parts supplied by reference TRBV5-4 and TRBJ2-7, is ETGVTQSPTHLIKTRGQQVTLRCSSQSGHNTVSWYQQALGQGPQFIFQYYREEENGRGNFPPRFSGLQFPNYSSELNVNALELDDSALYLCASTRGLAGGLAGGEQYFGPGTRLTVT.

This rearrangement joins TRBV9 to TRBJ1-2; D possibly corresponds to TRBD1 (6 bases). Trimming removed 0 bases at V and 4 bases at J, with 22 bases between. Germline CDR1 reads SGDLS; CDR2 reads YYNGEE. This CDR3 has 18 amino acids. CDR3 sequence: CASSVVHRAQKSVYGYTF. The CDR3 DNA is TGTGCCAGCAGCGTAGTCCACAGGGCACAAAAGAGTGTCTATGGCTACACCTTC.

The J gene is TRBJ2-3, the V gene TRBV30, with 10 nucleotides matching TRBD2. J gave up 2 bases and V 2 bases, and 10 bases lay outside the gene matches. There are 17 residues in the CDR3. Germline V CDR1 and CDR2: GTSNPN, SVGIG (reference sequence). The DNA of the CDR3 is TGTGCCTGGAGTCGCACTCGGACTAGCGGAAACACAGATACGCAGTATTTT. This translates into CAWSRTRTSGNTDTQYF. The full variable domain, rest sourced from reference TRBV30 and TRBJ2-3, is SQTIHQWPATLVQPVGSPLSLECTVEGTSNPNLYWYRQAAGRGLQLLFYSVGIGQISSEVPQNLSASRPQDRQFILSSKKLLLSDSGFYLCAWSRTRTSGNTDTQYFGPGTRLTVL.

To note about this clone: Additional DNA sequences in this sample encode the identical CDR3. The V gene is TRBV18, the J gene TRBJ1-2; D is ambiguous. CDR3 length: 14 amino acids. CDR1 and CDR2 from the germline V gene are KGHSH and LQKENI. Between the trimmed V and J ends, which lost 3 bases and 0 bases, there was a span of 8 bases. CDR3 DNA sequence: TGTGCCAGCTCACCCGGGAGAGCTAACTATGGCTACACCTTC. Encoded protein: CASSPGRANYGYTF. Full variable domain (missing parts from reference TRBV18 and TRBJ1-2): NAGVMQNPRHLVRRRGQEARLRCSPMKGHSHVYWYRQLPEEGLKFMVYLQKENIIDESGMPKERFSAEFPKEGPSILRIQQVVRGDSAAYFCASSPGRANYGYTFGSGTRLTVV.

This chain links TRBV7-6 with TRBJ2-2; 10 bases map to TRBD2. The V and J ends lost 3 bases and 5 bases, in that order; junction bases with no gene match: 6. CDR1 and CDR2 (germline): SGHVS, FNYEAQ. This CDR3 spans 16 amino acids. CDR3 in DNA: TGTGCCAGCAGCTTCTTCGTTAGCGGGGGGACCGGGGAGCTGTTTTTT. Its translation is CASSFFVSGGTGELFF.

The chain has TRBV5-4 and TRBJ1-4; no clear D. Germline V lookup: CDR1 SGHNT, CDR2 YYREEE (reference sequence). V was pared by 0 bases and J by 7 bases, with 7 bases between. The CDR3 has 13 residues. DNA for the CDR3: TGTGCCAGCAGCTTGGAAGGGCTTGAAAAACTGTTTTTT. This gives the protein CASSLEGLEKLFF.

This sequence joins TRBV19 and TRBJ1-2; D is unresolved. Trimming pared 2 bases from V and 0 bases from J, leaving 13 bases between. Germline CDR1 is LNHDA and CDR2 is SQIVND (reference sequence). The CDR3 extends over 16 amino acids. The CDR3 region has the DNA TGTGCCAGTAGTATAAGTCTGGCAGCATCTAACTATGGCTACACCTTC. Residues: CASSISLAASNYGYTF.

V usage is TRBV10-3 and J usage is TRBJ1-2; D possibly corresponds to TRBD1 (6 bases). The CDR3 loop spans 14 amino acids. From germline, CDR1 is ENHRY and CDR2 SYGVKD. The ends were cut back, 4 bases at V and 1 base at J, with 10 bases in the middle. DNA for the CDR3: TGTGCCATCAGTGGTTCCAGGGGTAACTATGGCTACACCTTC. This codes for CAISGSRGNYGYTF.